The present entry profiles one T cell receptor (beta chain) with its context. The antigen is undetermined. TCRB immunosequencing input was roughly 490 nanograms of biopsy DNA per sample. Measured with immunoSEQ multiplex PCR; TCRdb has only the in-frame clones, and not every one. The data hold 17,000 or so clones, with approximately 86% observed a single time. The data originate from a study of T cell repertoires in ileal Crohn's disease. Study-wide points: Clonality above 26.8% at surgery always came with endoscopic recurrence.

Trimming cost V 4 bases and J 0 bases, with 7 bases left between them. The CDR3 loop spans 13 amino acids. The germline V gene has CDR1 MNHNS and CDR2 SASEGT. The chain carries TRBV6-1 and TRBJ2-7; D perhaps matches TRBD1 (5 bases). Sequencing used ileal tissue. This sequence was found in an adult with Crohn's disease. The CDR3 region has the DNA TGTGCCAGCAGTGTAGGGGACTCCTACGAGCAGTACTTC. It translates to CASSVGDSYEQYF.